This TCR beta chain is from a study of T cells after yellow fever vaccination. Study-wide results and caveats: Faster peaking, at day 5 versus 15, marked a secondary response that was weaker. Most primary-vaccination clones reappeared after the booster (approximately 97% CD4, around 88% CD8).

From the 5' RACE reads, TCRdb called clonotypes with MiXCR, one entry per CDR3 protein. This sample has more than 200,000 distinct CDR3 sequences, with approximately 3.8% found just once. This clonotype occurred many times. Its antigen is unknown. The sample in question was PBMCs, obtained 15 days after the yellow fever booster vaccination. The TCR originated in a man younger than 35 who received the YFV17D yellow fever vaccine.

As DNA, the CDR3 is TGCGCCAGCAGCCAAGTTTATAGGGCTGACTATGGCTACACCTTC. Protein sequence: CASSQVYRADYGYTF. The rearrangement uses TRBV4-3 and TRBJ1-2; no clear D. V was shortened by 1 base and J by 3 bases, with 12 bases between the two germline ends. This CDR3 region has 15 residues. Germline V CDR1 and CDR2: LGHNA, YSLEER.